A selection of T cell receptor beta chains follows, all from one sample in a study of OX40 agonist ivuxolimab in advanced cancers. The protocol was immunoSEQ multiplex PCR, while the TCRdb copy is restricted to in-frame clones and leaves out a portion. Of approximately 84,000 clones listed, under 95% are singletons. Sample: CD4+ or CD8+ T cells sorted from blood, taken in a trial of the OX40 agonist ivuxolimab. The receptors shown here come from an adult with an advanced solid tumor such as melanoma, head and neck, liver or kidney cancer. CDR3s include the opening cysteine and the closing phenylalanine or tryptophan. Fields, in order: V gene, D gene, clone size, J gene, CDR3 protein, CDR3 DNA. D genes are given only for firm matches. The size of a clone is reported for some rows only, either as once, few or many, or as a class for expanded clones.

>TRBV4-3|TRBD2|once|TRBJ2-1
CASSQASGYNEQFF
TGCGCCAGCAGCCAAGCTAGCGGCTACAATGAGCAGTTCTTC
>TRBV28|-|-|TRBJ1-2
CASSYREGNYGYTF
TGTGCCAGCAGTTACAGGGAGGGCAACTATGGCTACACCTTC
>TRBV2|-|-|TRBJ2-5
CASSELAQETQYF
TGTGCCAGCAGTGAGCTAGCCCAAGAGACCCAGTACTTC
>TRBV5-6|-|-|TRBJ1-2
CASSLEGDSDGYTF
TGTGCCAGCAGCTTGGAGGGCGACTCAGATGGCTACACCTTC
>TRBV27|-|-|TRBJ2-2
CASSGYLQGTGELFF
TGTGCCAGCAGTGGATATCTACAGGGAACCGGGGAGCTGTTTTTT
>TRBV4-3|-|-|TRBJ2-7
CASSQAERVRGEQYF
TGCGCCAGCAGCCAAGCCGAGCGGGTGAGGGGGGAGCAGTACTTC
>TRBV12-5|TRBD2|-|TRBJ2-7
CASRLAEIYEQYF
TGTGCTAGTCGGCTAGCGGAGATCTACGAGCAGTACTTC
>TRBV29-1|TRBD1|once|TRBJ2-1
CSVEDLDRGLRDEQFF
TGCAGCGTTGAAGATCTAGACAGGGGGCTTAGAGATGAGCAGTTCTTC
>TRBV29-1|-|-|TRBJ2-2
CSARGGSSTGELFF
TGCAGCGCCCGGGGTGGATCCTCCACCGGGGAGCTGTTTTTT
>TRBV19|-|once|TRBJ2-5
CASSGQAAGETQYF
TGTGCCAGTAGTGGGCAGGCTGCTGGAGAGACCCAGTACTTC
>TRBV27|TRBD2|-|TRBJ2-7
CASSFRREGPGYEQYF
TGTGCCAGCAGTTTTCGACGGGAGGGACCTGGCTACGAGCAGTACTTC
>TRBV7-2|-|-|TRBJ1-3
CASSLEGGSGNTIYF
TGTGCCAGCAGCTTAGAGGGGGGCAGTGGAAACACCATATATTTT